A selection of T cell receptor beta chains follows, all from one sample in a study of T cell responses to AZD1222 COVID-19 vaccine. Produced via immunoSEQ multiplex PCR; TCRdb's table is partial and in-frame only. The sample consists of approximately 150,000 clones, 90% to 95% of them appearing once. The sequences come from peripheral blood, collected 28 days after the second AZD1222 dose. The receptor set was obtained from an adult who received the AZD1222 COVID-19 vaccine. Each CDR3 is given with its conserved first and last residue. The D gene is left open where the match is weak.

J,D,V,CDR3,DNA
TRBJ2-5,TRBD2,TRBV5-4,CASSSGSGAQETQYF,TGTGCCAGCAGCTCGGGTAGCGGGGCACAAGAGACCCAGTACTTC
TRBJ2-1,TRBD2,TRBV11-2,CASSLGTSGSFPYNEQFF,TGTGCCAGCAGCTTGGGGACTAGCGGGAGCTTCCCCTACAATGAGCAGTTCTTC
TRBJ1-2,-,TRBV4-3,CASSQGLGGSYGYTF,TGCGCCAGCAGCCAAGGGCTAGGAGGTTCGTATGGCTACACCTTC
TRBJ2-1,TRBD2,TRBV7-6,CASSARTSGPYNEQFF,TGTGCCAGCAGCGCCCGGACTAGCGGACCCTACAATGAGCAGTTCTTC
TRBJ1-5,-,TRBV27,CASSSGGGRNSNQPQHF,TGTGCCAGCAGTTCGGGGGGGGGACGTAATAGCAATCAGCCCCAGCATTTT
TRBJ2-7,-,TRBV28,CASSSRTHYEQYF,TGTGCCAGCAGTTCCCGGACGCACTACGAGCAGTACTTC
TRBJ2-5,-,TRBV4-1,CASSQELSQETQYF,TGCGCCAGCAGCCAAGAACTTTCGCAAGAGACCCAGTACTTC
TRBJ2-3,-,TRBV6-6,CASSYSAGESRNTQYF,TGTGCCAGCAGTTACTCAGCCGGAGAGTCGAGAAATACGCAGTATTTT
TRBJ1-1,TRBD1,TRBV20-1,CSARDRERAFF,TGCAGTGCTCGGGACAGGGAACGGGCTTTCTTT
TRBJ1-2,-,TRBV6-6,CASSYRAKGYYGYTF,TGTGCCAGCAGTTACCGGGCTAAAGGGTACTATGGCTACACCTTC
TRBJ2-5,TRBD2,TRBV29-1,CSVRGGETQYF,TGCAGCGTTCGGGGGGGAGAGACCCAGTACTTC
TRBJ1-5,TRBD1,TRBV3-1/TRBV3-2,CASSQVAPTGNQPQHF,TGTGCCAGCAGCCAAGTGGCCCCGACAGGGAATCAGCCCCAGCATTTT
TRBJ1-1,-,TRBV7-9,CASSLGFEAFF,TGTGCCAGCAGCCTAGGGTTTGAAGCTTTCTTT
TRBJ1-2,-,TRBV9,CASSVDGNGYTF,TGTGCCAGCAGCGTAGACGGTAATGGCTACACCTTC
TRBJ1-3,TRBD1,TRBV7-8,CASSLVGRGLGNTIYF,TGTGCCAGCAGCTTAGTGGGCAGGGGGCTTGGAAACACCATATATTTT
TRBJ1-1,-,TRBV7-2,CASSQDRNTEAFF,TGTGCCAGCAGCCAAGACCGGAACACTGAAGCTTTCTTT
TRBJ1-4,-,TRBV4-1,CASRGRVNEKLFF,TGCGCCAGCAGGGGCAGGGTTAATGAAAAACTGTTTTTT
TRBJ2-7,-,TRBV4-1,CASSQAGTLYEQYF,TGCGCCAGCAGCCAGGCCGGGACACTTTACGAGCAGTACTTC
TRBJ1-3,-,TRBV28,CASSLRASTIYF,TGTGCCAGCAGTTTGCGGGCCAGCACCATATATTTT
TRBJ1-1,-,TRBV5-4,CASSIEGGTEAFF,TGTGCCAGCAGCATTGAGGGGGGGACTGAAGCTTTCTTT
TRBJ1-3,-,TRBV27,CASGGTRNTIYF,TGTGCCAGCGGAGGGACGAGAAACACCATATATTTT
TRBJ2-7,-,TRBV14,CASSSTSLDYSEQYF,TGTGCCAGCAGCTCCACGTCCCTAGACTACTCCGAGCAGTACTTC
TRBJ1-4,-,TRBV7-9,CASSSRGVATNEKLFF,TGTGCCAGCAGCTCACGGGGAGTTGCAACTAATGAAAAACTGTTTTTT
TRBJ2-2,-,TRBV6-6,CASSYLGSWGGELFF,TGTGCCAGCAGTTACCTGGGCAGCTGGGGCGGGGAGCTGTTTTTT
TRBJ2-7,TRBD1,TRBV4-1,CASSRTGGGSYEQYF,TGCGCCAGCAGCCGCACAGGGGGTGGCTCCTACGAGCAGTACTTC
TRBJ1-6,TRBD1,TRBV5-1,CASSEGQGTYNSPLHF,TGCGCCAGCAGCGAGGGACAGGGAACCTATAATTCACCCCTCCACTTT
TRBJ2-7,-,TRBV5-1,CASSLGAGATYEQYF,TGCGCCAGCAGCTTGGGGGCAGGGGCTACCTACGAGCAGTACTTC
TRBJ1-1,-,TRBV12-3/TRBV12-4,CASSLYEMRRAFF,TGTGCCAGCAGTTTATATGAAATGAGGCGCGCTTTCTTT